The sequence of this TCR beta chain was determined in a study of CD8+ T cells in alopecia areata. Isolated RNA was reverse transcribed into cDNA used as the sequencing template. Sequenced by immunoSEQ multiplex PCR; TCRdb stores in-frame clones only, minus some. The table lists approximately 7,800 clones, around 60% of them singletons. Lesional scalp tissue (obtained by punch biopsy) and peripheral blood were collected from alopecia areata patients. The sequencing used skin, collected at week 0. This sequence originates from a human donor with alopecia areata.

CDR3 DNA sequence: TGTGCCAGCAGCTTAGTAAAGCGGACCACAGATACGCAGTATTTT. Residues: CASSLVKRTTDTQYF. The chain is built from TRBV7-9 and TRBJ2-3, with a possible D match to TRBD2 (5 bases). Germline CDR1 is SEHNR and CDR2 is FQNEAQ (reference sequence). Trimming cost V 1 base and J 2 bases, with 10 bases left between them. The CDR3 length is 15 residues. The entire variable domain, with the rest obtained from reference TRBV7-9 and TRBJ2-3, is as follows: DTGVSQNPRHKITKRGQNVTFRCDPISEHNRLYWYRQTLGQGPEFLTYFQNEAQLEKSRLLSDRFSAERPKGSFSTLEIQRTEQGDSAMYLCASSLVKRTTDTQYFGPGTRLTVL.